This TCR beta chain was captured by sequencing in a study of cytomegalovirus exposure and HLA in healthy donors. The PCR ran on 60 Vbeta and 13 Jbeta primers. Libraries were prepared by immunoSEQ multiplex PCR; TCRdb keeps only in-frame clonotypes and omits some of them. Of 95,000 to 150,000 clones detected, about 80% appear once; the ten largest clones hold about 8.9%. This clone was detected a few times. The CDR3 totals 12 residues. Germline V lookup: CDR1 SGHRS, CDR2 YFSETQ. With 5 bases removed from V and 4 bases from J, the gap between germline ends came to 9 bases. The sequenced sample consisted of PBMCs. The TCR originated in a man under 40 in good health and CMV-seropositive. This chain uses TRBV5-1 with TRBJ1-2, with TRBD1 as a possible D gene (5 bases). The CDR3 nucleotides are TGCGCCAGCAGTGACAGATCCTATGGCTACACCTTC. This gives the protein CASSDRSYGYTF.